The 23 T cell receptor beta chains given below trace back to one sample, sequenced in a study of blood T cell repertoires in COVID-19. Sequenced by immunoSEQ multiplex PCR; TCRdb stores in-frame clones only, minus some. The sample carries hundreds of thousands of clones, 80% to 90% recorded once. The specimen was PBMCs or T cells enriched from blood (not recorded which). The origin of the receptors is a woman in her forties who had been exposed to COVID-19.

The rearrangement uses TRBV5-5 and TRBJ2-2; 10 bases agree with TRBD1. V trimming: 0 bases; J trimming: 7 bases; junction bases outside the gene matches: 9. There are 17 residues in the CDR3. Germline V gives CDR1 SGHKS, CDR2 YYEKEE (reference sequence). As DNA, the CDR3 is TGTGCCAGCAGCTTGGGGCCACCAGGGACAGGGGTCGGGGAGCTGTTTTTT. It is translated as CASSLGPPGTGVGELFF.

The genes are TRBV3-1 (or the pseudogene TRBV3-2) and TRBJ1-2; D is uncertain. V was shortened by 2 bases and J by 4 bases, with 14 bases between the two germline ends. Germline V gene data show CDR1 as LGHDT and CDR2 as YNNKEL (reference sequence). There are 15 residues in the CDR3. CDR3 in amino acids: CASSQTPTVVYGYTF. The CDR3 DNA is TGTGCCAGCAGCCAAACTCCAACAGTTGTCTATGGCTACACCTTC.

V usage is TRBV28 and J usage is TRBJ1-3; no firm D call. The germline V gene encodes CDR1 MDHEN and CDR2 SYDVKM. The CDR3 length is 13 residues. With 4 bases removed from V and 2 bases from J, the gap between germline ends came to 6 bases. In DNA form, the CDR3 reads TGTGCCAGCAGTTATCAGGCTGGAAACACCATATATTTT. It codes for CASSYQAGNTIYF.

V and J are TRBV27 and TRBJ2-1, with 7 positions matching TRBD1. The CDR3 consists of 14 residues. Germline CDR1 is MNHEY and CDR2 is SMNVEV (reference sequence). The V gene end was trimmed by 5 bases and the J gene end by 8 bases; junction bases not matched to a gene: 9. The CDR3 here is CASSTFEGAYEQFF. The CDR3 DNA sequence: TGTGCCAGCAGTACCTTCGAGGGGGCCTATGAGCAGTTCTTC.

This chain links TRBV15 with TRBJ2-1, with TRBD1 matching 9 bases. V lost 0 bases and J lost 9; bases outside the gene matches: 9. The CDR3 loop spans 16 amino acids. Germline CDR1 and CDR2: LNHNV and YYDKDF (reference sequence). The CDR3 loop reads CATSRDPRTGEVEQFF. The CDR3 DNA is TGTGCCACCAGCAGAGATCCCAGGACAGGGGAGGTTGAGCAGTTCTTC.

This chain connects TRBV11-2 to TRBJ1-1; no definite D call. CDR3 length: 14 residues. Trimming left V 5 bases short and J 2 bases short, with 12 bases between. CDR1 and CDR2 (germline): SGHAT, FQNNGV. CDR3 DNA sequence: TGTGCCAGCAGCCTAGCAGGCAGTAACACTGAAGCTTTCTTT. Translated, it gives CASSLAGSNTEAFF.

The chain employs TRBV2 and TRBJ2-2; the match to TRBD2 covers 12 bases. The CDR3 spans 16 residues. Germline CDR1 is SNHLY and CDR2 is FYNNEI. The V segment lost 3 bases and the J segment 6 bases; nucleotides outside the gene matches: 5. CDR3 DNA: TGTGCCAGCAGTGATTCGGCTAGCGGGGGGGCCGGGGAGCTGTTTTTT. Translated: CASSDSASGGAGELFF.

The genes are TRBV9 and TRBJ2-5; 14 nucleotides match TRBD2. The germline CDR1 and CDR2 sequences are SGDLS and YYNGEE. V was clipped by 3 bases and J by 6 bases; unmatched bases: 4. The CDR3 totals 15 residues. The CDR3 DNA sequence: TGTGCCAGCAGCGACGGACTAGCGGGGGGTCAGACCCAGTACTTC. Translated: CASSDGLAGGQTQYF.

This sequence joins TRBV6-6 and TRBJ1-4; TRBD1 matches at 7 bases. The CDR3 covers 17 residues. In germline, CDR1 is MNHNY, CDR2 SVGAGI (reference sequence). The trim removed 5 bases at V and 5 bases at J, leaving 14 bases unmatched. CDR3: CASSPAALQGNNEKLFF. The CDR3 nucleotides are TGTGCCAGCAGTCCCGCCGCCTTACAGGGGAACAATGAAAAACTGTTTTTT.

This rearrangement joins TRBV10-1 to TRBJ1-5; possibly TRBD1 for D (6 bases). The CDR3 is 15 amino acids. Per the germline V gene, CDR1 is WNHNN and CDR2 is SYGVQD (reference sequence). Deletions cut 0 bases from V and 4 bases from J, with 10 bases between. The CDR3 nucleotides are TGCGCCAGCAGTGAGTCGGGTAGGGGGAATCAGCCCCAGCATTTT. Protein product: CASSESGRGNQPQHF.

J is TRBJ2-1 and V is TRBV7-6, with 14 bases matching TRBD2. The CDR3 has 15 residues. Germline trimming cut 5 bases from V and 8 bases from J; bases unmatched to any gene: 5. Germline lookup yields CDR1 SGHVS and CDR2 FNYEAQ. CDR3 DNA sequence: TGTGCCAGCAGCCCGGGACTAGCGGGGGTTGATGAGCAGTTCTTC. Encoded protein: CASSPGLAGVDEQFF.

CDR3 coding DNA: TGTGCCAGCAGCTTGGAGTTATCCGGGGGTGAAAAACTGTTTTTT. It specifies CASSLELSGGEKLFF. The chain is built from TRBV5-6 and TRBJ1-4; D perhaps matches TRBD1 (5 bases). Germline CDR1 and CDR2: SGHDT and YYEEEE. This CDR3 has 15 amino acids. V was trimmed by 0 bases and J by 7 bases, leaving 13 bases between them.

This sequence joins TRBV30 and TRBJ1-2, with TRBD1 as a possible D gene (6 bases). Trimming removed 5 bases from V and 3 bases from J, with 13 bases in between. Germline CDR1 reads GTSNPN; CDR2 reads SVGIG (reference sequence). CDR3 length equals 13 residues. The CDR3 loop reads CAWSVTGYYGYTF. The CDR3 region has the DNA TGTGCCTGGTCTGTGACAGGTTACTATGGCTACACCTTC. The whole variable domain, filled in from reference TRBV30 and TRBJ1-2, reads SQTIHQWPATLVQPVGSPLSLECTVEGTSNPNLYWYRQAAGRGLQLLFYSVGIGQISSEVPQNLSASRPQDRQFILSSKKLLLSDSGFYLCAWSVTGYYGYTFGSGTRLTVV.

The gene calls are TRBV7-9 and TRBJ1-1, with 8 bases that match TRBD1. Germline-derived CDR1 and CDR2 are SEHNR and FQNEAQ (reference sequence). The CDR3 is 14 residues long. V lost 3 bases and J lost 5; bases outside the gene matches: 5. The CDR3 DNA reads as TGTGCCAGCAGCTTTTCGGACAGGGCTACTGAAGCTTTCTTT. Translating it yields CASSFSDRATEAFF.

V gene TRBV30 combines with J gene TRBJ1-2; D gene ambiguous. Germline CDR1 GTSNPN, CDR2 SVGIG (reference sequence). CDR3 length: 13 amino acids. The V gene lost 0 bases and the J gene lost 5 bases, with 10 bases spanning the gap. The CDR3, as DNA: TGTGCCTGGAGTGTCTCCACATTTTATGGCTACACCTTC. Translated, it gives CAWSVSTFYGYTF.

V and J are TRBV7-2 and TRBJ1-5; tentative D call: TRBD1 (6 bases). The CDR3 loop spans 14 amino acids. Looked up from germline, CDR1 is SGHTA and CDR2 is FQGNSA. V shed 2 bases and J shed 3 bases, with 8 bases lying between them. Here the CDR3 DNA reads TGTGCCAGCAGCTTAACAGGGTCCAATCAGCCCCAGCATTTT. Translating it yields CASSLTGSNQPQHF. The full variable domain, in which reference TRBV7-2 and TRBJ1-5 provide the parts outside the CDR3, is GAGVSQSPSNKVTEKGKDVELRCDPISGHTALYWYRQSLGQGLEFLIYFQGNSAPDKSGLPSDRFSAERTGGSVSTLTIQRTQQEDSAVYLCASSLTGSNQPQHFGDGTRLSIL.

The gene calls are TRBV6-5 and TRBJ1-2; a possible D gene is TRBD1 (6 bases). Germline CDR1 MNHEY, CDR2 SVGAGI. V was cut by 9 bases and J by 6 bases, with 11 bases left in between. This CDR3 is built from 11 residues. The CDR3 DNA reads TGTGCCAGTCGGGACATCAATGGCTACACCTTC. Residues: CASRDINGYTF.

This chain uses TRBV7-2 with TRBJ1-5; tentative D call: TRBD1 (5 bases). This CDR3 contains 14 residues. Germline assignment: CDR1 SGHTA and CDR2 FQGNSA. The V end lost 5 bases, the J end lost 5 bases, and 13 bases lay between the germline ends. CDR3 protein: CASSRQPGDQPQHF. The CDR3 bases are TGTGCCAGCAGCAGACAGCCGGGAGATCAGCCCCAGCATTTT.

The CDR3 region is CAISEPNVRAPETQYF. DNA for the CDR3: TGTGCCATCAGTGAGCCGAATGTGAGGGCACCAGAGACCCAGTACTTC. This chain links TRBV10-3 with TRBJ2-5; tentative D call: TRBD2 (5 bases). Trimming shortened V by 2 bases and J by 4 bases, and 17 bases separated the two germline ends. Germline lookup yields CDR1 ENHRY and CDR2 SYGVKD. CDR3 length: 16 amino acids.

In this sample, this clone turned up a few times. V and J are TRBV29-1 and TRBJ1-2; no reliable D call. The germline CDR1 and CDR2 sequences are SQVTM and ANQGSEA. V was cut by 8 bases and J by 8 bases, with 15 bases left in between. The CDR3 sequence is 11 residues long. CDR3 bases: TGCAGCTCACGATCCTATGAGGGCTACACCTTC. This codes for CSSRSYEGYTF. The variable domain in full, with the rest retrieved from reference TRBV29-1 and TRBJ1-2, is SAVISQKPSRDICQRGTSLTIQCQVDSQVTMMFWYRQQPGQSLTLIATANQGSEATYESGFVIDKFPISRPNLTFSTLTVSNMSPEDSSIYLCSSRSYEGYTFGSGTRLTVV.

As regards this clone: This CDR3 is missing its conserved last phenylalanine or tryptophan, likely due to a read error. V gene TRBV27 combines with J gene TRBJ2-7; TRBD1 agrees at 8 bases. Germline values: CDR1 MNHEY, CDR2 SMNVEV (reference sequence). J lost 3 bases, V lost 2 bases, and 6 bases had no gene match. This CDR3 spans 15 amino acids. The CDR3 DNA reads TGTGCCAGCAGTTTACTACAGGGGGGCTACTACGAGCAGTACCTC. Its protein product is CASSLLQGGYYEQYL.

The chain couples TRBV7-3 to TRBJ2-3, with 10 bases fitting TRBD2. Germline V CDR1 and CDR2: SGHTA, FQGTGA. The trim removed 8 bases at V and 0 bases at J, leaving 5 bases unmatched. The CDR3 is 15 amino acids. The CDR3 protein is CASGLLAGSTDTQYF. As DNA, the CDR3 is TGTGCCAGCGGACTACTAGCGGGGAGCACAGATACGCAGTATTTT.

CDR3 sequence: CASRGGSYGYTF. Written as DNA, the CDR3 is TGTGCCAGCAGGGGGGGGTCCTATGGCTACACCTTC. This chain joins TRBV2 and TRBJ1-2; a possible D gene is TRBD1 (5 bases). The CDR3 contains 12 residues. Per germline, CDR1 SNHLY and CDR2 FYNNEI. V was pared by 6 bases and J by 4 bases, with 9 bases between.